Below, 9 T cell receptor beta chains from the same sample are listed, as sequenced in a study of PD-1 blockade in classical Hodgkin lymphoma. Sequenced by immunoSEQ multiplex PCR; TCRdb stores in-frame clones only, minus some. The repertoire holds 25,000 to 30,000 clones, approximately 87% seen once, with under 25% in the top ten. The patients all showed relapse after autologous stem cell transplantation, while their brentuximab vedotin exposure varied. The sequencing here drew on peripheral blood mononuclear cells (PBMCs), taken before the second cycle of nivolumab. These receptors were obtained from a human donor with classical Hodgkin lymphoma.

The chain recombines TRBV2 with TRBJ2-1; a possible D gene is TRBD1 (6 bases). The germline gives CDR1 SNHLY, CDR2 FYNNEI. The V end was cut by 8 bases, the J end by 9 bases, with 17 bases between. The CDR3 sequence is 13 residues long. The CDR3, as DNA: TGTGCCAGCGAAGGGTTGCTAGGGGGTGAGCAGTTCTTC. Encoded protein: CASEGLLGGEQFF.

This clone has more than one count but fewer than ten. The chain is built from TRBV28 and TRBJ2-7; D is undetermined. CDR3 length: 11 residues. Trimming removed 6 bases from V and 3 bases from J, with 6 bases in between. In germline, CDR1 is MDHEN, CDR2 SYDVKM. The DNA for the CDR3 is TGTGCCAGCAGAAGTAGCTACGAGCAGTACGTC. Protein product: CASRSSYEQYV.

J is TRBJ1-5 and V is TRBV6-6; TRBD1 is a possible D gene (6 bases). The CDR3 runs 14 residues. The germline V gene has CDR1 MNHNY and CDR2 SVGAGI (reference sequence). V lost 4 bases, J lost 9 bases, and 16 bases lay in between. CDR3 nucleotide sequence: TGTGCCAGCAGTTTGGGGGCAGTAGGTTCGCCCCAGCATTTT. It codes for CASSLGAVGSPQHF.

The chain has TRBV25-1 and TRBJ2-3; D gene uncertain. Between the trimmed V and J ends, which lost 5 bases and 5 bases, there was a span of 2 bases. Germline V gene data show CDR1 as MGHDK and CDR2 as SYGVNS. The CDR3 loop spans 10 amino acids. The CDR3: CASSLDTQYF. DNA for the CDR3: TGTGCCAGCAGTTTAGATACGCAGTATTTT.

The CDR3 DNA follows: TGTGCCAGCCAGAGGCACTCCTACGAGCAGTACTTC. It yields the protein CASQRHSYEQYF. The J gene is TRBJ2-7, the V gene TRBV25-1; no definite D call. This CDR3 contains 12 residues. V was cut by 8 bases and J by 0 bases, with 8 bases left in between. The germline V gene has CDR1 MGHDK and CDR2 SYGVNS.

The chain links TRBV6-5 to TRBJ2-7, with unresolved D. The CDR3 consists of 14 residues. With 2 bases removed from V and 0 bases from J, the gap between germline ends came to 8 bases. CDR1 is MNHEY and CDR2 is SVGAGI in the germline V gene. CDR3 nucleotide sequence: TGTGCCAGCAGTTACGCGGAGAGCTCCTACGAGCAGTACGTC. Translation gives CASSYAESSYEQYV.

V gene TRBV20-1 combines with J gene TRBJ2-7; D unclear. There are 11 residues in the CDR3. The V end lost 4 bases, the J end lost 4 bases, and 8 bases lay between the germline ends. CDR1 is DFQATT, CDR2 SNEGSKA, per germline (reference sequence). CDR3 sequence reads: CSATSGYEQYF. CDR3 DNA sequence: TGCAGTGCTACCTCAGGATACGAGCAGTACTTC.

This chain connects TRBV28 to TRBJ1-1, with a possible D match to TRBD1 (5 bases). This CDR3 contains 15 residues. V lost 8 bases and J lost 0, with 16 bases in between. Germline V lookup: CDR1 MDHEN, CDR2 SYDVKM. This CDR3 reads CASAGAGRMNTEAFF. The CDR3 nucleotides are TGTGCCAGCGCCGGGGCCGGGCGGATGAACACTGAAGCTTTCTTT.

This clone was observed a single time. V is TRBV2 and J is TRBJ2-5; D gene ambiguous. Trimming shortened V by 6 bases and J by 4 bases, and 9 bases separated the two germline ends. Germline CDR1 SNHLY, CDR2 FYNNEI. This CDR3 region has 12 residues. The CDR3: CASRWILETQYF. The CDR3 DNA reads as TGTGCCAGCAGGTGGATTCTAGAGACCCAGTACTTC.